A selection of T cell receptor beta chains follows, all from one sample in a study of control samples from healthy donors and cancer patients. The method was immunoSEQ multiplex PCR; TCRdb's version includes in-frame clones alone and lacks a portion of them. Counted here are about 190,000 clones, about 89% occurring once; the ten biggest clones make up 1.5% to 2%. The sample consisted of blood. These receptors came from a man between 25 and 39 years old in good health. CDR3s include the opening cysteine and the closing phenylalanine or tryptophan.

>TRBV7-9|TRBJ2-2
CASSTPGLGNTGELFF
>TRBV24-1|TRBJ2-3
CATSDPGAGTDTQYF
>TRBV30|TRBJ2-7
CAWSGHSGLAGGLYEQYF
>TRBV5-6|TRBJ2-2
CASTRTGITGELFF
>TRBV3-1/TRBV3-2|TRBJ2-7
CASSQEVSGPYEQYF
>TRBV5-8|TRBJ2-3
CASSARGEGADTQYF
>TRBV5-1|TRBJ2-2
CASSFVRGELFF
>TRBV6-1|TRBJ1-2
CASSVGTGGTNYGYTF
>TRBV5-1|TRBJ1-2
CASSISSGYTF
>TRBV11-1|TRBJ2-1
CASSTHTSGGAYEQFF
>TRBV7-9|TRBJ2-7
CASERSYEQYF
>TRBV5-1|TRBJ1-2
CASGQGQGAYYGYTF
>TRBV30|TRBJ1-5
CAWSGGLINQPQHF
>TRBV2|TRBJ2-4
CASSGGNRENIQYF
>TRBV7-9|TRBJ2-5
CASSFWIRGPETQYF
>TRBV5-1|TRBJ2-7
CASSLTGTGSYEQYF
>TRBV30|TRBJ1-2
CAWSAGRRLYGYTF
>TRBV19|TRBJ1-5
CASSIVWDGLTHQPQHF
>TRBV5-1|TRBJ2-7
CASSLGLAGGQEQYF
>TRBV6-5|TRBJ2-3
CASSWDLTDTQYF
>TRBV30|TRBJ1-2
CAWSVLGGYGYTF
>TRBV5-1|TRBJ2-3
CASSLSGGGTDTQYF
>TRBV11-2|TRBJ2-7
CASSLETGNYEQYF
>TRBV6-1|TRBJ1-6
CASSANHGTGDSPLHF
>TRBV7-8|TRBJ1-3
CASSQHRDRNTIYF
>TRBV4-1|TRBJ2-7
CASSQGTSGGGYEQYF
>TRBV4-2|TRBJ2-1
CATSIRQGFFNEQFF
>TRBV9|TRBJ2-3
CASSLQRGLDTQYF
>TRBV2|TRBJ1-2
CASSERGPYGAGNYGYTF
>TRBV5-6|TRBJ1-5
CASSLGVGPAPGQPQHF
>TRBV5-1|TRBJ1-2
CASSRGQAAGGYTF
>TRBV3-1/TRBV3-2|TRBJ1-6
CASRKKVASPLHF
>TRBV4-2|TRBJ1-2
CASSQGRGQGPGYTF
>TRBV5-1|TRBJ1-3
CASSLQGSLVSGNTIYF
>TRBV3-1/TRBV3-2|TRBJ1-3
CASSPRRQGGSGNTIYF
>TRBV19|TRBJ1-1
CASSMSGRLNTEAFF
>TRBV10-3|TRBJ1-2
CAISRDDNYGYTF
>TRBV7-8|TRBJ2-7
CASSEVVGRTYEQYF
>TRBV25-1|TRBJ2-3
CASSSWGGADTQYF
>TRBV12-3/TRBV12-4|TRBJ1-2
CASSFGRNYGYTF
>TRBV9|TRBJ2-7
CASSRSGQGYEQYF
>TRBV12-3/TRBV12-4|TRBJ1-1
CASKARTEAFF
>TRBV9|TRBJ1-2
CASSVGGEGYTF